One sample yielded the 20 T cell receptor beta chains listed below, sequenced in a study of T cell changes during pregnancy in multiple sclerosis. The data were produced by immunoSEQ multiplex PCR, yet TCRdb's version contains in-frame clones alone and is incomplete. Here the sample spans more than 90,000 clones, about 90% being singletons. The sample consisted of peripheral blood, taken in the second trimester of pregnancy. These receptors were obtained from a female donor with multiple sclerosis, enrolled in a pregnancy study.

The rearrangement links TRBV27 to TRBJ1-2, with D possibly being TRBD1 (5 bases). Trimming took off 4 bases at V and 3 bases at J, with 15 bases between the two ends. The germline CDR1 and CDR2 sequences are MNHEY and SMNVEV (reference sequence). There are 15 residues in the CDR3. The CDR3 protein is CASSSPSGGDYGYTF. CDR3 nucleotide sequence: TGTGCCAGCAGTTCACCTTCTGGAGGGGACTATGGCTACACCTTC.

The V and J genes are TRBV5-6 and TRBJ2-3; TRBD1 is a possible D gene (5 bases). Germline assignment: CDR1 SGHDT and CDR2 YYEEEE. The CDR3 has 15 residues. V lost 3 bases and J 2 bases, leaving 13 bases between the germline ends. This CDR3 is CASSSYRLPTDTQYF. The CDR3 DNA follows: TGTGCCAGCAGCTCATACAGGCTGCCCACAGATACGCAGTATTTT.

This clone was seen once. The chain joins TRBV9 to TRBJ2-1; TRBD1 aligns across 9 bases. The CDR3 sequence is 15 residues long. Germline V lookup: CDR1 SGDLS, CDR2 YYNGEE. The V gene end was trimmed by 4 bases and the J gene end by 3 bases; junction bases not matched to a gene: 5. The CDR3, as DNA: TGTGCCAGCAGCTGGACAGGGGACATCTACAATGAGCAGTTCTTC. The encoded protein is CASSWTGDIYNEQFF.

The chain couples TRBV5-1 to TRBJ2-5, with 7 nucleotides matching TRBD1. Unmatched junction bases numbered 9, after V lost 0 bases and J lost 1 base. The CDR3 has 17 residues. From germline, CDR1 is SGHRS and CDR2 YFSETQ. CDR3: CASSLDTGARAQETQYF. CDR3 DNA sequence: TGCGCCAGCAGCTTGGATACAGGGGCCCGGGCCCAAGAGACCCAGTACTTC.

CDR3 sequence (DNA): TGTGCCAGCAGCGGGCACAGGGGAAGCTCCTACAATGAGCAGTTCTTC. Encoded protein: CASSGHRGSSYNEQFF. The chain carries TRBV7-9 and TRBJ2-1; 7 bases match TRBD1. The CDR3 contains 16 residues. V dropped 5 bases and J dropped 0; count of bases not matched to a gene: 7. CDR1 SEHNR and CDR2 FQNEAQ come from the germline V gene (reference sequence).

The CDR3: CASSKKTSRDREEAHGYTF. CDR3 nucleotide sequence: TGTGCCAGCAGCAAAAAAACATCCCGGGACAGGGAGGAGGCGCATGGCTACACCTTC. V and J are TRBV21-1 and TRBJ1-2; the table's D call, TRBD1, was not checked against the DNA. TRBV21-1 is a known pseudogene. The CDR3 contains 19 residues.

The CDR3 DNA is TGCGCCAGCAGCCAAGACCCGGGATGGGACACTGAAGCTTTCTTT. This gives the protein CASSQDPGWDTEAFF. The rearrangement joins TRBV4-1 to TRBJ1-1; D remains ambiguous. CDR3 length: 15 residues. Germline V gene data show CDR1 as MGHRA and CDR2 as YSYEKL. Trimming removed 0 bases from V and 3 bases from J, with 11 bases in between.

The chain carries TRBV27 and TRBJ2-7, with 7 bases fitting TRBD1. J gave up 2 bases and V 5 bases, and 15 bases lay outside the gene matches. CDR1 is MNHEY, CDR2 SMNVEV, per germline (reference sequence). The CDR3 is 17 residues long. For the CDR3, the DNA is TGTGCCAGCAGTCCGATAGCCACAGGGGCGATTGCCTACGAGCAGTACTTC. It encodes CASSPIATGAIAYEQYF.

The CDR3 loop is CASSSVVGETGKLFF. CDR3 coding DNA: TGCGCCAGCAGCTCAGTTGTAGGAGAAACGGGAAAACTGTTTTTT. V usage is TRBV5-1 and J usage is TRBJ1-4; no clear D gene. This CDR3 has 15 amino acids. V dropped 3 bases and J dropped 10 bases, with 19 bases sitting between them. Germline CDR1 SGHRS, CDR2 YFSETQ.

The rearrangement links TRBV4-3 to TRBJ1-1, with D possibly TRBD1 on 5 matching bases. Germline-derived CDR1 and CDR2 are LGHNA and YSLEER. The CDR3 spans 13 residues. Trimming cost V 3 bases and J 3 bases, with 8 bases left between them. The CDR3 region is CASSHQGDTEAFF. The CDR3 nucleotides are TGCGCCAGCAGCCACCAGGGTGACACTGAAGCTTTCTTT.

This clone turned up a few times. Its ends do not fully match the called genes, so a read error is possible. The chain couples TRBV25-1 to TRBJ1-4; 7 nucleotides match TRBD1. This CDR3 contains 12 residues. The V gene's germline CDR1 is MGHDK and CDR2 SYGVNS. The CDR3 sequence: CASSDPRDRIYF. The DNA of the CDR3 is TGTGCCAGCAGTGATCCCAGGGACAGAATCTATTTT.

The DNA of the CDR3 is TGTGCCAGCTCACTTAGACTTCCCGAGGACACCATATTACAAGAGACCCAGTACTTC. Protein sequence: CASSLRLPEDTILQETQYF. The chain recombines TRBV18 with TRBJ2-5, with D possibly TRBD1 on 5 matching bases. Between the trimmed V and J ends, which lost 4 bases and 2 bases, there was a span of 26 bases. CDR1 KGHSH and CDR2 LQKENI come from the germline V gene. This CDR3 has 19 amino acids.

The V gene is TRBV29-1, the J gene TRBJ2-3; no clear D gene. This CDR3 comprises 13 residues. CDR1 SQVTM and CDR2 ANQGSEA come from the germline V gene. V was trimmed by 4 bases and J by 3 bases, leaving 11 bases between them. The DNA for the CDR3 is TGCAGCGTTGTAATAGTTTTAACAGATACGCAGTATTTT. Amino acids: CSVVIVLTDTQYF.

This sequence joins TRBV10-1 and TRBJ2-3; no clear D gene. CDR3 length: 12 amino acids. In germline, CDR1 is WNHNN, CDR2 SYGVQD (reference sequence). CDR3 in amino acids: CAQSSSTDTQYF. CDR3 bases: TGCGCACAGAGCTCTAGCACAGATACGCAGTATTTT.

This chain connects TRBV2 to TRBJ1-4; perhaps TRBD1 as D (5 bases). Per germline, CDR1 SNHLY and CDR2 FYNNEI. Between the trimmed V and J ends, which lost 7 bases and 8 bases, there was a span of 17 bases. The CDR3 extends over 14 amino acids. The DNA of the CDR3 is TGTGCCAGCAAAGGGGCAGAGCATCAAGAAAAACTGTTTTTT. Translated: CASKGAEHQEKLFF.

There are a few counts of this clone. The rearrangement links TRBV29-1 to TRBJ1-4; D possibly corresponds to TRBD1 (6 bases). Trimming removed 5 bases at V and 9 bases at J, with 13 bases between. The germline V gene encodes CDR1 SQVTM and CDR2 ANQGSEA. This CDR3 region has 12 residues. CDR3 amino acids: CSVQQGVQKLFF. Here the CDR3 DNA reads TGCAGCGTTCAACAGGGCGTTCAAAAACTGTTTTTT.

The V gene is TRBV5-6, the J gene TRBJ2-5; TRBD2 agrees at 9 bases. The CDR3 totals 18 residues. The junction had 14 bases not matched to a gene; V was cut back by 0 bases and J by 5 bases. Germline lookup yields CDR1 SGHDT and CDR2 YYEEEE. The CDR3 nucleotides read TGTGCCAGCAGCTTGGTGGCTAGCGGGATAGTGGGTCGGGAGACCCAGTACTTC. Its translation: CASSLVASGIVGRETQYF.

This chain links TRBV4-1 with TRBJ2-7; 7 bases are shared with TRBD1. Germline assignment: CDR1 MGHRA and CDR2 YSYEKL. The V segment lost 4 bases and the J segment 3 bases; nucleotides outside the gene matches: 12. This CDR3 has 16 residues. In DNA, the CDR3 is TGCGCCAGCAGCCCAGAATTCAGGGGGAGTGTCTACGAGCAGTACTTC. Translated, it gives CASSPEFRGSVYEQYF.

This chain joins TRBV15 and TRBJ2-3; the D gene is possibly TRBD2 (6 bases). Trimming pared 4 bases from V and 4 bases from J, leaving 18 bases between. Germline CDR1 reads LNHNV; CDR2 reads YYDKDF (reference sequence). The CDR3 spans 16 residues. The CDR3 DNA reads as TGTGCCACCAGCATCCCCGGGTTCGGGGGTCCAGATACGCAGTATTTT. Translated: CATSIPGFGGPDTQYF.

The rearrangement uses TRBV5-4 and TRBJ1-1; D is uncertain. This CDR3 is 13 amino acids long. Trimming removed 4 bases at V and 11 bases at J, with 18 bases between. Germline V gives CDR1 SGHNT, CDR2 YYREEE (reference sequence). CDR3 nucleotides: TGTGCCAGCAGCCCGCCTGGTTCGGAGTCGGCTTTCTTT. It is translated as CASSPPGSESAFF.